Sequencing of this TCR beta chain was carried out in a study of T cell repertoires in cytomegalovirus infection. Study information: As its CMV epitopes, the study selected recently identified HLA-C-restricted and well-studied HLA-B-restricted targets. Findings of the study overall: Across the ex vivo response, the dominant clonotypes were HLA-C-restricted CMV-specific TCR beta clonotypes.

TCRdb re-derived calls from the reads in MiXCR, one entry per CDR3 protein. The sample has some 800,000 distinct CDR3 sequences; about 28% are singletons. This clonotype has only a few counts. What it binds is unknown. Looked up from germline, CDR1 is LNHDA and CDR2 is SQIVND (reference sequence). The CDR3 is made up of 14 amino acids. V dropped 7 bases and J dropped 4 bases, with 11 bases sitting between them. The sequence derives from a human donor in good health (CMV status not recorded). Some clones in this sample may be carry-over from other donors' samples. The source was cultured CD8+ T cells from PBMCs, collected from culture after CMV antigen stimulation. This chain links TRBV19 with TRBJ2-6; maybe TRBD1 (6 bases). CDR3 in amino acids: CASNLGAGANVLTF. CDR3 bases: TGTGCCAGTAATTTGGGGGCCGGGGCCAACGTCCTGACTTTC.